This T cell receptor beta chain was recovered during a study of blood T cell repertoires in COVID-19. All recovered Cohort 3 donors got two negative PCRs, got clearance, or saw symptom resolution. TCRdb's table, derived via immunoSEQ multiplex PCR, lists solely in-frame clones and lacks some. The sample yields over 250,000 clones, roughly 89% seen once. The CDR3 runs to 16 residues. The germline V gene has CDR1 ENHRY and CDR2 SYGVKD. Trimming cost V 3 bases and J 10 bases; bases outside gene matches: 9. The genes are TRBV10-3 and TRBJ1-6; 10 nucleotides agree with TRBD1. The sequenced sample was PBMCs or T cells enriched from blood (not recorded which). The receptor was derived from a woman in her fifties or sixties who had recovered from COVID-19. CDR3 sequence: CAISERTGTGESPLHF. The CDR3 bases are TGTGCCATCAGTGAAAGGACCGGGACAGGGGAGTCACCCCTCCACTTT.